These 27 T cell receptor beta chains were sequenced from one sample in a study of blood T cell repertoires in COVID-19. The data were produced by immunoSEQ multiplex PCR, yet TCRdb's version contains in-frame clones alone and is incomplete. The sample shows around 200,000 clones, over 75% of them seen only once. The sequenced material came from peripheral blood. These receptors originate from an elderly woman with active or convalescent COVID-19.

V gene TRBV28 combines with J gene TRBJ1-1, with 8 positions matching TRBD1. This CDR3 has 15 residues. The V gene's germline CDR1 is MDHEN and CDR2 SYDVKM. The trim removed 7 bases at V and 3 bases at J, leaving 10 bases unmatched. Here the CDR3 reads CASNSQGRGHTEAFF. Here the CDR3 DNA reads TGTGCCAGCAATTCCCAGGGCAGGGGGCACACTGAAGCTTTCTTT.

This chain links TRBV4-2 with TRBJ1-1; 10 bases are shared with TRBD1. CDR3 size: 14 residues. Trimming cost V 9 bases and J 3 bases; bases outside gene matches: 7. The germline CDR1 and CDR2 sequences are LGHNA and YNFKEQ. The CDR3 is CASQAGTGDTEAFF. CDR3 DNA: TGTGCCAGTCAGGCCGGGACAGGGGACACTGAAGCTTTCTTT.

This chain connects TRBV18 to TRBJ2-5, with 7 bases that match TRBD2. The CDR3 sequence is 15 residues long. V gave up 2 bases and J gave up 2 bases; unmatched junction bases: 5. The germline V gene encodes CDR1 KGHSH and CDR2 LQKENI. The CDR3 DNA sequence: TGTGCCAGCTCACCAATAGCGGGCAAGCAAGAGACCCAGTACTTC. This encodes CASSPIAGKQETQYF. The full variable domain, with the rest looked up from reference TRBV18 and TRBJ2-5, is NAGVMQNPRHLVRRRGQEARLRCSPMKGHSHVYWYRQLPEEGLKFMVYLQKENIIDESGMPKERFSAEFPKEGPSILRIQQVVRGDSAAYFCASSPIAGKQETQYFGPGTRLLVL.

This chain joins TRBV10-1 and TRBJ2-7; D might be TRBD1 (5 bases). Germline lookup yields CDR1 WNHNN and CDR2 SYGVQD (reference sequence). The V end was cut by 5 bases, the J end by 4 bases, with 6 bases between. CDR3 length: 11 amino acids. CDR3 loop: CASSQGYEQYF. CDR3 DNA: TGCGCCAGCAGTCAGGGATACGAGCAGTACTTC.

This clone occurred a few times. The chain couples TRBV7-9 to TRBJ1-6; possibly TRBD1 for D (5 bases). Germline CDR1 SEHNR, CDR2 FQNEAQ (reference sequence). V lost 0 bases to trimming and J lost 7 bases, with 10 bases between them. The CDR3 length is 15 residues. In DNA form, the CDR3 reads TGTGCCAGCAGCTTAGCTGAGACAGCGAATTCACCCCTCCACTTT. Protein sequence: CASSLAETANSPLHF.

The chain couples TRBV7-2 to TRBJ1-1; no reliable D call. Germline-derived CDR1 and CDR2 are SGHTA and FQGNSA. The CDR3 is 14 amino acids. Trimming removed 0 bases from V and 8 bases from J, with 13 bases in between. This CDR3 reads CASSLAWSHKEAFF. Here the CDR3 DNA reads TGTGCCAGCAGCTTAGCTTGGTCTCACAAAGAAGCTTTCTTT.

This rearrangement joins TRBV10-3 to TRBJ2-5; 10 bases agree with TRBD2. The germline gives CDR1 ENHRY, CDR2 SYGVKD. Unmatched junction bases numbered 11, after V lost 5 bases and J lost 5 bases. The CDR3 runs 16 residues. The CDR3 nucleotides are TGTGCCATCAGTAACCTAGCGGGGGCCGCAGGGGAGACCCAGTACTTC. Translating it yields CAISNLAGAAGETQYF.

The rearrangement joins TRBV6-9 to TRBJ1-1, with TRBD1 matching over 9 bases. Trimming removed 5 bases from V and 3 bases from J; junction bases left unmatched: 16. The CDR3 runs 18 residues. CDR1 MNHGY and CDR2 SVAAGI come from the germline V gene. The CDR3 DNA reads TGTGCCAGCAGTATCCGGGACAGGGTAGTGAAAGGGGACACTGAAGCTTTCTTT. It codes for CASSIRDRVVKGDTEAFF.

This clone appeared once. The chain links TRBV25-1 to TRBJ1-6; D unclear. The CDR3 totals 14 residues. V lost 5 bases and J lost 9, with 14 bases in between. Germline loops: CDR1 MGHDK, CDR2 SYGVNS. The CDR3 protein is CASSPSGIRSPLHF. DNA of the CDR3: TGTGCCAGCAGTCCATCGGGGATACGTTCACCCCTCCACTTT.

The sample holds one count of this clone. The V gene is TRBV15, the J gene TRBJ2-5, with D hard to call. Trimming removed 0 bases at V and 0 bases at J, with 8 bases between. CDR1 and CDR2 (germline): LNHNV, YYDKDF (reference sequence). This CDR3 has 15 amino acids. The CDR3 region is CATSRDPANQETQYF. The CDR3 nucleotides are TGTGCCACCAGCAGAGATCCAGCGAACCAAGAGACCCAGTACTTC. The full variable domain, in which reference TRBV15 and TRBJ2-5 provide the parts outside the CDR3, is DAMVIQNPRYQVTQFGKPVTLSCSQTLNHNVMYWYQQKSSQAPKLLFHYYDKDFNNEADTPDNFQSRRPNTSFCFLDIRSPGLGDTAMYLCATSRDPANQETQYFGPGTRLLVL.

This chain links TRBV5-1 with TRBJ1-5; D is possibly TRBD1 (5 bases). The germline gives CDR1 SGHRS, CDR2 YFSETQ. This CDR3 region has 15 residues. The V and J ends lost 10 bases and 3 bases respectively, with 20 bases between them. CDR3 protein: CAGAGTRRVNQPQHF. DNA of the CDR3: TGCGCCGGCGCCGGGACTAGACGCGTCAATCAGCCCCAGCATTTT.

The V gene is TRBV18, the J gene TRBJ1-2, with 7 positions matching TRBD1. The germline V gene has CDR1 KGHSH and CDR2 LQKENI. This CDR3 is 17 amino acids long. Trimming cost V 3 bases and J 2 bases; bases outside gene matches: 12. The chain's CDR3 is CASSPMWGKGANYGYTF. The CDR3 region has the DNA TGTGCCAGCTCACCGATGTGGGGGAAGGGGGCCAACTATGGCTACACCTTC.

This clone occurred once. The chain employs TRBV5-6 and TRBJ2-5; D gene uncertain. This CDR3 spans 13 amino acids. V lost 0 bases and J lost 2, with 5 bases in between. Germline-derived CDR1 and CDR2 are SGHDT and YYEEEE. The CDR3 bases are TGTGCCAGCAGCTTGGGGGCACAAGAGACCCAGTACTTC. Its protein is CASSLGAQETQYF.

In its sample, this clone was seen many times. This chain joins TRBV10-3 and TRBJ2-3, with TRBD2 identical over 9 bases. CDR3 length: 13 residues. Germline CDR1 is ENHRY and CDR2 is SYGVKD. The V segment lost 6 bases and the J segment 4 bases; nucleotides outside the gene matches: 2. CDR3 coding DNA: TGTGCCATCAGGGAGCGGGGGGCAGATACGCAGTATTTT. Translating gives CAIRERGADTQYF.

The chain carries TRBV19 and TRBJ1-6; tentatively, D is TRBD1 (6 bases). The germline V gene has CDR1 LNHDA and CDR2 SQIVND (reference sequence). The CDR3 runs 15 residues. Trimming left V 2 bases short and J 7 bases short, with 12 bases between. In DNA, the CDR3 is TGTGCCAGTAGTATATTTAGGCAGGGGAATTCACCCCTCCACTTT. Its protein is CASSIFRQGNSPLHF. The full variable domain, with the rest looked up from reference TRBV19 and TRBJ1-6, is DGGITQSPKYLFRKEGQNVTLSCEQNLNHDAMYWYRQDPGQGLRLIYYSQIVNDFQKGDIAEGYSVSREKKESFPLTVTSAQKNPTAFYLCASSIFRQGNSPLHFGNGTRLTVT.

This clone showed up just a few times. CDR3 bases: TGCGCCAGCAGCCATTTGGGGACAGCAGACTACGAGCAGTACTTC. The encoded protein is CASSHLGTADYEQYF. The gene calls are TRBV5-1 and TRBJ2-7; TRBD1 agrees at 7 bases. The CDR3 is 15 amino acids. Trimming removed 4 bases from V and 3 bases from J; junction bases left unmatched: 10. Germline CDR1 and CDR2: SGHRS and YFSETQ.

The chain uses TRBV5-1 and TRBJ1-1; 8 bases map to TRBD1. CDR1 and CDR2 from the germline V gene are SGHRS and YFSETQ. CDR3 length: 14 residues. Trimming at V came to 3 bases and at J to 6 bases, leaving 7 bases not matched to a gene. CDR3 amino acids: CASSSQGAVAEAFF. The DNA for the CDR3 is TGCGCCAGCAGCTCGCAGGGGGCTGTCGCTGAAGCTTTCTTT.

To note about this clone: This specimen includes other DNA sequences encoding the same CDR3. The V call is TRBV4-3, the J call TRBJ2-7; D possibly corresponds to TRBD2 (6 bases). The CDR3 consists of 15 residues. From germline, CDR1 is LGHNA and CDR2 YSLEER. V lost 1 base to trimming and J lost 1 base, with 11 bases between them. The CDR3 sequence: CASSQVRDSSYEQYF. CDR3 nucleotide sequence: TGCGCCAGCAGCCAAGTCCGGGACTCTTCCTACGAGCAGTACTTC.

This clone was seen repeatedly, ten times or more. CDR3: CASSDNRDRGRYTF. CDR3 sequence (DNA): TGTGCCAGCAGTGATAACCGGGACAGGGGGAGATACACCTTC. The rearrangement links TRBV6-1 to TRBJ1-2; 11 positions agree with TRBD1. CDR3 length: 14 residues. The ends lost 3 bases at V and 11 bases at J; junction bases unmatched: 8. Germline CDR1 MNHNS, CDR2 SASEGT.

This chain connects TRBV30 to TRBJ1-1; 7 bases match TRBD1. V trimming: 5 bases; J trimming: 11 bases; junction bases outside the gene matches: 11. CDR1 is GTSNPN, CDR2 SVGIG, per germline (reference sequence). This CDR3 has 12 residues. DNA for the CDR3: TGTGCCTGGGACCTCACAGGGGCGGTGGCTTTCTTT. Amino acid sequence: CAWDLTGAVAFF.

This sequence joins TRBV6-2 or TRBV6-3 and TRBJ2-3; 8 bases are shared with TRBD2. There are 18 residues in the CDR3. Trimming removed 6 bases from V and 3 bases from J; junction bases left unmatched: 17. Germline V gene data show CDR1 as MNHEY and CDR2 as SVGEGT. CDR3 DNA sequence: TGTGCCAGCAGCCCTGGGAGCGGGGGCACCCTGGGTACAGATACGCAGTATTTT. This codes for CASSPGSGGTLGTDTQYF.

The CDR3 DNA is TGTGCCAGCGACAGGGCGGGGCGAACAGATACGCAGTATTTT. Its protein product is CASDRAGRTDTQYF. This sequence joins TRBV7-2 and TRBJ2-3; a weak D match, TRBD1 (7 bases). The CDR3 is made up of 14 amino acids. Trimming shortened V by 8 bases and J by 3 bases, and 15 bases separated the two germline ends. The germline V gene encodes CDR1 SGHTA and CDR2 FQGNSA.

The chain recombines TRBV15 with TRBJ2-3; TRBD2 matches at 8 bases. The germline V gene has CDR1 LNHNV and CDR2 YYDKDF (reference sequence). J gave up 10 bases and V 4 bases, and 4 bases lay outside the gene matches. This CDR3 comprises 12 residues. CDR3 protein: CATSISAGAQYF. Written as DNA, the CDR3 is TGTGCCACCAGCATCTCAGCGGGAGCGCAGTATTTT.

CDR3 nucleotide sequence: TGTGCCAGCAGCCCTGGACAGGGTAGCAATCAGCCCCAGCATTTT. Amino acid sequence: CASSPGQGSNQPQHF. This chain uses TRBV9 with TRBJ1-5; TRBD1 matches at 8 bases. Trimming cost V 4 bases and J 0 bases; bases outside gene matches: 3. The CDR3 loop spans 15 amino acids. Per germline, CDR1 SGDLS and CDR2 YYNGEE.

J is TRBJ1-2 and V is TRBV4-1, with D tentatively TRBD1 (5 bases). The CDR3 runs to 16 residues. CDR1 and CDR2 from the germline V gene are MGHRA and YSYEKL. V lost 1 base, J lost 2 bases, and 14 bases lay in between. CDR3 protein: CASSQASQTVNYGYTF. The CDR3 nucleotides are TGCGCCAGCAGCCAAGCCTCGCAGACAGTAAACTATGGCTACACCTTC.

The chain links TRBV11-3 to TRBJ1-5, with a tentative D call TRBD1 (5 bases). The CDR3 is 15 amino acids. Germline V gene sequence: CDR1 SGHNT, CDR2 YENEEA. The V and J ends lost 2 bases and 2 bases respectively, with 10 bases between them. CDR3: CASSLRGICNQPQHF. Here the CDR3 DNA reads TGTGCCAGCAGCTTACGGGGGATATGCAATCAGCCCCAGCATTTT. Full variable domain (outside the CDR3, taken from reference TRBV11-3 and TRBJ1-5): EAGVVQSPRYKIIEKKQPVAFWCNPISGHNTLYWYLQNLGQGPELLIRYENEEAVDDSQLPKDRFSAERLKGVDSTLKIQPAELGDSAVYLCASSLRGICNQPQHFGDGTRLSIL.

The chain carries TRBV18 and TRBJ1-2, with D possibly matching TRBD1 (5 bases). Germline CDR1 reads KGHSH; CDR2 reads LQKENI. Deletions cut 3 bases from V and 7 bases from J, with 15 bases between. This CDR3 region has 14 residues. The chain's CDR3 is CASSPTGGEGGYTF. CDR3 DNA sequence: TGTGCCAGCTCACCCACCGGGGGTGAGGGTGGCTACACCTTC. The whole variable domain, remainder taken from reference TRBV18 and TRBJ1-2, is NAGVMQNPRHLVRRRGQEARLRCSPMKGHSHVYWYRQLPEEGLKFMVYLQKENIIDESGMPKERFSAEFPKEGPSILRIQQVVRGDSAAYFCASSPTGGEGGYTFGSGTRLTVV.